This T cell receptor (beta chain) derives from a study of T cell responses to AZD1222 COVID-19 vaccine. Germline V gives CDR1 SGHRS, CDR2 YFSETQ. The CDR3 has 14 amino acids. V lost 0 bases and J lost 3, with 9 bases in between. Here immunoSEQ multiplex PCR was the method, and the copy in TCRdb shows in-frame clones only, minus some. The sample yields some 45,000 clones, roughly 88% seen once. The sample consisted of peripheral blood, taken 28 days after the second AZD1222 dose. The TCR comes from an adult who received the AZD1222 COVID-19 vaccine. The J gene is TRBJ1-1, the V gene TRBV5-1, with D maybe TRBD1 (6 bases). This CDR3 is CASSLAGAHTEAFF. The CDR3 bases are TGCGCCAGCAGCTTGGCAGGGGCGCACACTGAAGCTTTCTTT.